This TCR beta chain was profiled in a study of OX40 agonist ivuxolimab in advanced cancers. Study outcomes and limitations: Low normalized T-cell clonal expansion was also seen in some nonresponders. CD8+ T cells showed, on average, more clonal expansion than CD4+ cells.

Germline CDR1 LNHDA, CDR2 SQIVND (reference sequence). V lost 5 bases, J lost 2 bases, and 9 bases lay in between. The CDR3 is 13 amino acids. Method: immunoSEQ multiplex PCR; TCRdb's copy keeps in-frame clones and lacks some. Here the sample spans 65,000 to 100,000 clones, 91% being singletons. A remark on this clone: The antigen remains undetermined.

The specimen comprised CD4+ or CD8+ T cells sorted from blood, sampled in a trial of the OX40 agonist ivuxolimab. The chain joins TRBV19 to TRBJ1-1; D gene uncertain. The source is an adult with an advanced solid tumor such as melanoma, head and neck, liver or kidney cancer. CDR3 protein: CASSEQKNTEAFF. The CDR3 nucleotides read TGTGCCAGTAGTGAACAGAAAAACACTGAAGCTTTCTTT.